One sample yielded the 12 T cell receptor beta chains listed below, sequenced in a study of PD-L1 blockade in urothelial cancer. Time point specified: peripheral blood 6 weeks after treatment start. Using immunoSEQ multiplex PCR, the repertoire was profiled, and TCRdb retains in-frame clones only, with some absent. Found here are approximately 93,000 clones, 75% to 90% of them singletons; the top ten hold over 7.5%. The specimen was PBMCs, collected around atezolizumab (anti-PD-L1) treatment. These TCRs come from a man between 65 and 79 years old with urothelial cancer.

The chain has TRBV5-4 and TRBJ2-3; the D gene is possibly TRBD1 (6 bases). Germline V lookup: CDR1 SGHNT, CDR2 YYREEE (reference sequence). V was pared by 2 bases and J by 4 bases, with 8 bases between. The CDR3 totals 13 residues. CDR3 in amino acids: CASSFRQADTQYF. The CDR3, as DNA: TGTGCCAGCAGCTTTCGACAGGCAGATACGCAGTATTTT.

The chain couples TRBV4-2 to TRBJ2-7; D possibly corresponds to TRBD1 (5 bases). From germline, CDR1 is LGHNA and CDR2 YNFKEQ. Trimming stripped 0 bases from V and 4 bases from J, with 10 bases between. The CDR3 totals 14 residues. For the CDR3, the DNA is TGTGCCAGCAGCCAAGACAGGGTAGGGTACGAGCAGTACTTC. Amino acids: CASSQDRVGYEQYF.

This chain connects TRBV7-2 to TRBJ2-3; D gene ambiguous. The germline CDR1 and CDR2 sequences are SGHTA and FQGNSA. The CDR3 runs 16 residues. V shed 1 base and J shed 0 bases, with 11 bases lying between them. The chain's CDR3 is CASSLGSTASTDTQYF. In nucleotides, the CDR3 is TGTGCCAGCAGCTTAGGAAGCACAGCTAGCACAGATACGCAGTATTTT.

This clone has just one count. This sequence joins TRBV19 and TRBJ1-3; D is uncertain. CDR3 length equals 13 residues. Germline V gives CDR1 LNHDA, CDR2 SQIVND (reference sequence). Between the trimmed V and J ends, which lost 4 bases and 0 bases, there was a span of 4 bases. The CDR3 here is CASSTGSGNTIYF. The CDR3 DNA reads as TGTGCCAGTAGTACAGGCTCTGGAAACACCATATATTTT.

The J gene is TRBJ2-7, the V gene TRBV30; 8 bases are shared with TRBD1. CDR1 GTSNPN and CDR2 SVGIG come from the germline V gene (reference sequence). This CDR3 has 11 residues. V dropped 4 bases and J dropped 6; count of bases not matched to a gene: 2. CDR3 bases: TGTGCCTGGACGACAGGGGTCGAGCAGTACTTC. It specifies CAWTTGVEQYF.

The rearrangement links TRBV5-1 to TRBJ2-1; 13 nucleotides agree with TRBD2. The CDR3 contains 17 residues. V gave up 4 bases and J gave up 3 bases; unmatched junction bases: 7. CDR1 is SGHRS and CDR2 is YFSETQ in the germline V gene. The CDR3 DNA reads TGCGCCAGCAGCCCCCAGACTAGCGGGGGGCTCTACAATGAGCAGTTCTTC. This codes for CASSPQTSGGLYNEQFF. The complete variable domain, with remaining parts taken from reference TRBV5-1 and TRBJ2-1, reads KAGVTQTPRYLIKTRGQQVTLSCSPISGHRSVSWYQQTPGQGLQFLFEYFSETQRNKGNFPGRFSGRQFSNSRSEMNVSTLELGDSALYLCASSPQTSGGLYNEQFFGPGTRLTVL.

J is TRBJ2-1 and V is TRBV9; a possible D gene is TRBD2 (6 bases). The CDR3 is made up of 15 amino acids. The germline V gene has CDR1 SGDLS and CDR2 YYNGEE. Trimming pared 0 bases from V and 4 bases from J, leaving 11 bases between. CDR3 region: CASSVGRGTYNEQFF. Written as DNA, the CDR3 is TGTGCCAGCAGCGTAGGCCGCGGGACTTACAATGAGCAGTTCTTC. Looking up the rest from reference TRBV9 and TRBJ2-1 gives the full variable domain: DSGVTQTPKHLITATGQRVTLRCSPRSGDLSVYWYQQSLDQGLQFLIQYYNGEERAKGNILERFSAQQFPDLHSELNLSSLELGDSALYFCASSVGRGTYNEQFFGPGTRLTVL.

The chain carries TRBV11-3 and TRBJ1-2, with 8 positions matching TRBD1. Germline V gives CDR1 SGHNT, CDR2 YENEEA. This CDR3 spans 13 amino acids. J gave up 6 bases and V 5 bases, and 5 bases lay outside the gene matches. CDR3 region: CASSRGTGDGYTF. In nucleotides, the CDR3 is TGTGCCAGCAGCCGAGGGACAGGCGATGGCTACACCTTC.

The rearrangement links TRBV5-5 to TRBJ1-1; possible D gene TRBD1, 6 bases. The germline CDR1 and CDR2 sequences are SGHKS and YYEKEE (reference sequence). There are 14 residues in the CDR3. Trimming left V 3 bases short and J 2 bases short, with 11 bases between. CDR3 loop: CASSWGRVNTEAFF. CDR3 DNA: TGTGCCAGCAGCTGGGGGCGGGTAAACACTGAAGCTTTCTTT.

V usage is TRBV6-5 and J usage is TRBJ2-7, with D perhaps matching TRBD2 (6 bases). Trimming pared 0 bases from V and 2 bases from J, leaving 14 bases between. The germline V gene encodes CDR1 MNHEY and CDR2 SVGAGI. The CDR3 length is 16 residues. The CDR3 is CASSYSAGSFPYEQYF. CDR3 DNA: TGTGCCAGCAGTTACTCGGCGGGATCGTTCCCCTACGAGCAGTACTTC.

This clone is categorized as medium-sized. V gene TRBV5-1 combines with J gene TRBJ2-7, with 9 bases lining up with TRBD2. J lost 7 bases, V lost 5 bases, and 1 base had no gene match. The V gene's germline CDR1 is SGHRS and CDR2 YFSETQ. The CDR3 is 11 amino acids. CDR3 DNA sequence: TGCGCCAGCAGGCGGGAGGGTGAGCAGTACTTC. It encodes CASRREGEQYF.

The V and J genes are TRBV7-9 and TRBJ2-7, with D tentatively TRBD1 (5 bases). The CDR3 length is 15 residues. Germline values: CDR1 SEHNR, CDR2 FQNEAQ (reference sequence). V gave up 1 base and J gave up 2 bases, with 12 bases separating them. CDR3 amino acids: CASSLGQDTTYEQYF. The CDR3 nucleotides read TGTGCCAGCAGCTTAGGGCAGGACACCACCTACGAGCAGTACTTC.